What follows describes a single T cell receptor beta chain. What it recognizes is unknown. The data belong to a study of T cell repertoires in cytomegalovirus infection. Across the whole study: The authors used CMV epitopes that were HLA-C-restricted (recently identified) and HLA-B-restricted (well studied). Overall study results and limits: People with CMV and the relevant HLA were identified by cumulative public TCR beta family frequency. HLA-C-restricted, CMV-specific TCR beta clonotypes were dominant ex vivo.

Germline V gives CDR1 LNHDA, CDR2 SQIVND (reference sequence). Losses at the gene ends were 6 bases for V and 5 bases for J; bases not matched to a gene: 26. The CDR3 has 21 residues. One entry per CDR3 protein, called by TCRdb with MiXCR from the reads. This table has 250,000 to 300,000 distinct CDR3 sequences, less than 25% appearing once. The source of this sequence is a human donor in good health (CMV status not recorded). Some clones in this sample may be carry-over from other donors' samples. Source: cultured PBMCs, taken from culture after CMV antigen stimulation. J is TRBJ1-4 and V is TRBV19; 8 nucleotides line up with TRBD1. CDR3 amino acids: CASRRGQGGTFIQGTNEKLFF. The CDR3 DNA reads TGTGCCAGTAGAAGAGGACAGGGAGGCACGTTCATACAAGGGACCAATGAAAAACTGTTTTTT.